What follows are 25 T cell receptor beta chains derived from one specimen sequenced in a study of T cell repertoires in cytomegalovirus infection. TCRdb itself ran the reads through MiXCR, one entry per CDR3 protein. The sample has some 300,000 distinct CDR3 sequences, 8% to 10% seen once. Sequencing input: PBMCs. The source is a human donor in good health (CMV status not recorded). Some clones in this sample may be carry-over from other donors' samples.

This clonotype was counted ten times or more. This rearrangement joins TRBV7-9 to TRBJ1-1; D is perhaps TRBD1 (6 bases). From germline, CDR1 is SEHNR and CDR2 FQNEAQ (reference sequence). The CDR3 sequence is 15 residues long. V was trimmed by 1 base and J by 0 bases, leaving 9 bases between them. DNA for the CDR3: TGTGCCAGCAGCTTAGAGGGACACATGAACACTGAAGCTTTCTTT. It codes for CASSLEGHMNTEAFF.

This clonotype has only a few counts. This chain links TRBV19 with TRBJ2-5, with D maybe TRBD2 (5 bases). V was pared by 5 bases and J by 3 bases, with 13 bases between. The CDR3 runs to 14 residues. The germline V gene has CDR1 LNHDA and CDR2 SQIVND (reference sequence). CDR3 sequence: CASSQPGEKETQYF. Here the CDR3 DNA reads TGTGCCAGTAGTCAGCCCGGGGAAAAAGAGACCCAGTACTTC.

This clonotype appeared a few times. The chain couples TRBV7-9 to TRBJ1-3; 7 nucleotides match TRBD1. The CDR3 spans 15 residues. The ends lost 3 bases at V and 0 bases at J; junction bases unmatched: 2. Germline values: CDR1 SEHNR, CDR2 FQNEAQ (reference sequence). The CDR3 loop reads CASSFRQGSGNTIYF. DNA of the CDR3: TGTGCCAGCAGCTTCCGACAGGGCTCTGGAAACACCATATATTTT.

This clonotype was recorded many times. The V call is TRBV12-3 or TRBV12-4, the J call TRBJ1-1, with D possibly TRBD1 on 6 matching bases. CDR3 length: 15 amino acids. V was cut by 5 bases and J by 1 base, with 14 bases left in between. CDR3 protein: CASSARGGRNTEAFF. CDR3 DNA: TGTGCCAGCAGTGCCCGAGGGGGAAGGAACACTGAAGCTTTCTTT.

This clonotype was counted between two and nine times. The chain combines TRBV28 with TRBJ1-2; D is unclear. Germline CDR1 and CDR2: MDHEN and SYDVKM. The CDR3 loop spans 12 amino acids. V gave up 7 bases and J gave up 4 bases, with 10 bases separating them. DNA for the CDR3: TGTGCCAGCACGTCCGGATTCTATGGCTACACCTTC. Its translation: CASTSGFYGYTF.

V and J are TRBV5-6 and TRBJ1-5; D is unresolved. CDR3 length equals 16 residues. V was shortened by 2 bases and J by 0 bases, with 12 bases between the two germline ends. Per the germline V gene, CDR1 is SGHDT and CDR2 is YYEEEE. CDR3: CASSFRWDYSNQPQHF. The DNA for the CDR3 is TGTGCCAGCAGCTTTAGGTGGGATTATAGCAATCAGCCCCAGCATTTT.

This chain links TRBV4-1 with TRBJ1-3; the D is unclear. Germline assignment: CDR1 MGHRA and CDR2 YSYEKL. CDR3 length: 16 amino acids. V was shortened by 0 bases and J by 0 bases, with 9 bases between the two germline ends. The CDR3 DNA sequence: TGCGCCAGCAGCCAAGAGAGAGGTATCTCTGGAAACACCATATATTTT. Protein: CASSQERGISGNTIYF.

As regards this clonotype: Germline and junction disagree at one end, which may indicate a read error. This rearrangement joins TRBV2 to TRBJ2-2, with D possibly matching TRBD2 (5 bases). The CDR3 is made up of 13 amino acids. Germline CDR1 and CDR2: SNHLY and FYNNEI. As DNA, the CDR3 is TGTGCCAGCAGTGAATGGGTGTCCGGGGAGCAGTTTTTT. Translating gives CASSEWVSGEQFF.

There are many counts of this clonotype. The chain couples TRBV7-2 to TRBJ2-1; D gene unclear. CDR3 size: 15 residues. Germline V gene sequence: CDR1 SGHTA, CDR2 FQGNSA. V was shortened by 5 bases and J by 10 bases, with 21 bases between the two germline ends. The CDR3 DNA is TGTGCCAGCAGCCCCGGCCCAGTGGCCGGGTGGGAGCAGTTCTTC. Translation: CASSPGPVAGWEQFF.

This clonotype has a count of ten or more. The V and J genes are TRBV12-5 and TRBJ2-1; D is undetermined. Looked up from germline, CDR1 is LGHNT and CDR2 is FRNRAP. The CDR3 has 13 amino acids. V was pared by 7 bases and J by 8 bases, with 15 bases between. The CDR3 spells CASALSVVHEQFF. The CDR3 DNA reads as TGTGCTAGTGCCCTCAGCGTGGTGCATGAGCAGTTCTTC.

V usage is TRBV6-2 or TRBV6-3 and J usage is TRBJ1-2; TRBD1 might be the D (6 bases). The V end lost 2 bases, the J end lost 6 bases, and 16 bases lay between the germline ends. The CDR3 extends over 15 amino acids. Germline loops: CDR1 MNHEY, CDR2 SVGEGT. The CDR3 nucleotides read TGTGCCAGCAGTTACAACGACAGGCGGGGAGATGGCTACACCTTC. Its protein product is CASSYNDRRGDGYTF.

This sequence joins TRBV7-3 and TRBJ2-1, with 7 positions matching TRBD1. This CDR3 is 15 amino acids long. The V gene's germline CDR1 is SGHTA and CDR2 FQGTGA. Trimming cost V 0 bases and J 3 bases; bases outside gene matches: 2. The CDR3 is CASSLTGDSYNEQFF. The CDR3 DNA reads as TGTGCCAGCAGCTTAACGGGGGACAGCTACAATGAGCAGTTCTTC.

This clonotype was found many times. J is TRBJ2-3 and V is TRBV28; possible D gene TRBD1, 5 bases. The V end lost 6 bases, the J end lost 0 bases, and 10 bases lay between the germline ends. This CDR3 has 14 residues. Germline V gene sequence: CDR1 MDHEN, CDR2 SYDVKM. The CDR3 loop is CASSRDSSTDTQYF. The CDR3 DNA reads TGTGCCAGCAGCAGGGATTCGAGCACAGATACGCAGTATTTT.

The V and J genes are TRBV20-1 and TRBJ2-6; no firm D call. The CDR3 length is 14 residues. Trimming removed 2 bases at V and 4 bases at J, with 9 bases between. In germline, CDR1 is DFQATT, CDR2 SNEGSKA (reference sequence). DNA for the CDR3: TGCAGTGCTAGATCTTCGATGGGGGCCAACGTCCTGACTTTC. Its protein is CSARSSMGANVLTF.

This clonotype occurred a few times. The rearrangement joins TRBV29-1 to TRBJ1-2, with 11 positions matching TRBD1. The CDR3 contains 12 residues. The J segment lost 8 bases and the V segment lost 6 bases, leaving 5 bases of the junction unmatched. Germline CDR1 SQVTM, CDR2 ANQGSEA. CDR3 sequence (DNA): TGCAGCGTCGGACAGGGGGCGCGGGGCTACACCTTC. Translating it yields CSVGQGARGYTF.

As for this clonotype: The junction shows a germline mismatch at one end, possibly a read error. The chain couples TRBV7-6 to TRBJ1-1; TRBD1 matches 8 bases. CDR3 size: 13 residues. Germline V lookup: CDR1 SGHVS, CDR2 FNYEAQ. CDR3 nucleotides: TGTGCCAGCAGCCCCGACAGGGGACAGGAGGCGTATTTT. Residues: CASSPDRGQEAYF. Full variable domain (rest looked up from reference TRBV7-6 and TRBJ1-1): GAGVSQSPRYKVTKRGQDVALRCDPISGHVSLYWYRQALGQGPEFLTYFNYEAQQDKSGLPNDRFSAERPEGSISTLTIQRTEQRDSAMYRCASSPDRGQEAYFGQGTRLTVV.

The V and J genes are TRBV29-1 and TRBJ2-7; D uncertain. CDR1 is SQVTM and CDR2 is ANQGSEA in the germline V gene. The CDR3 has 11 residues. Trimming left V 6 bases short and J 0 bases short, with 6 bases between. The CDR3 DNA reads as TGCAGCGTGAGACTCTCCTACGAGCAGTACTTC. It specifies CSVRLSYEQYF.

This clonotype has more than one count but fewer than ten. The CDR3, as DNA: TGTGCCAGCAGTCGGGCAGGAGGTTCGGATCAGCCCCAGCATTTT. It specifies CASSRAGGSDQPQHF. The chain uses TRBV12-3 or TRBV12-4 and TRBJ1-5; D is ambiguous. V was cut by 5 bases and J by 5 bases, with 16 bases left in between. The CDR3 loop spans 15 amino acids.

This clonotype was seen many times. This chain connects TRBV28 to TRBJ2-5, with D perhaps matching TRBD1 or TRBD2 (8 bases each). Germline CDR1 is MDHEN and CDR2 is SYDVKM. The CDR3 is 15 residues long. The germline V and J ends were trimmed by 6 bases and 3 bases, with 17 bases remaining between them. This CDR3 is CASSPGGDRKETQYF. The CDR3 DNA is TGTGCCAGCAGCCCCGGGGGGGACAGGAAAGAGACCCAGTACTTC.

The chain uses TRBV14 and TRBJ1-1; 7 nucleotides line up with TRBD1. V gave up 0 bases and J gave up 8 bases; unmatched junction bases: 15. CDR3 length: 17 residues. Per the germline V gene, CDR1 is SGHDN and CDR2 is FVKESK. The CDR3 is CASSQDRSPRDREEAFF. Here the CDR3 DNA reads TGTGCCAGCAGCCAAGATAGGAGCCCCCGGGACAGAGAGGAAGCTTTCTTT.

This clonotype occurred many times. V usage is TRBV20-1 and J usage is TRBJ2-1, with 8 bases identical to TRBD2. V gave up 4 bases and J gave up 4 bases; unmatched junction bases: 6. Germline V gene sequence: CDR1 DFQATT, CDR2 SNEGSKA (reference sequence). This CDR3 region has 14 residues. CDR3 residues: CSANGGVWYNEQFF. CDR3 bases: TGCAGTGCTAACGGGGGGGTATGGTACAATGAGCAGTTCTTC.

J is TRBJ2-5 and V is TRBV2; unclear D gene. The germline gives CDR1 SNHLY, CDR2 FYNNEI. Trimming removed 7 bases at V and 0 bases at J, with 12 bases between. This CDR3 is 14 amino acids long. As DNA, the CDR3 is TGTGCCAGCAATATGCCAGCCCACCAAGAGACCCAGTACTTC. It yields the protein CASNMPAHQETQYF.

This clonotype was detected many times. V gene TRBV7-2 combines with J gene TRBJ1-2, with TRBD1 matching over 9 bases. The CDR3 runs to 13 residues. Germline values: CDR1 SGHTA, CDR2 FQGNSA. V was pared by 6 bases and J by 4 bases, with 3 bases of the junction left unmatched. The CDR3 coding sequence is TGTGCCAGCAGTGGGACAGGGCTCTATGGCTACACCTTC. Translated: CASSGTGLYGYTF.

This clonotype was counted at least ten times. For the CDR3, the DNA is TGTGCCAGCTCACCACCGAACAGGGGGAACTACAATGAGCAGTTCTTC. This sequence encodes CASSPPNRGNYNEQFF. The chain couples TRBV18 to TRBJ2-1; 8 bases are a match to TRBD1. The CDR3 has 16 amino acids. Germline V gene lookup returns CDR1 KGHSH and CDR2 LQKENI. Unmatched junction bases numbered 4, after V lost 0 bases and J lost 3 bases.

The chain has TRBV29-1 and TRBJ2-2; D is uncertain. CDR3 length equals 14 residues. Trimming stripped 0 bases from V and 4 bases from J, with 9 bases between. The V gene's germline CDR1 is SQVTM and CDR2 ANQGSEA. CDR3 region: CSVEDHTSTGELFF. DNA of the CDR3: TGCAGCGTTGAAGATCATACAAGCACCGGGGAGCTGTTTTTT.